This T cell receptor beta chain was documented in a study of blood T cell repertoires in COVID-19. This CDR3 region has 14 residues. The V gene end was trimmed by 1 base and the J gene end by 7 bases; junction bases not matched to a gene: 1. Germline loops: CDR1 SGHTA, CDR2 FQGNSA. Methods used by the authors: Quantification of nucleated cells was approximated via reference gene primer amplification. The table came from immunoSEQ multiplex PCR; TCRdb's copy has only in-frame clones and leaves some out. Clone size and the V and J calls come from that table; the DNA yielded D and trimming. This table holds 250,000 to 300,000 clones, 85% found once. The study recruited people aged roughly 18 to 95 years across roughly 23 US areas. Clinical history reported by participants formed the basis on which cohorts were assigned. Worth noting for this clone: This CDR3 is also generated by other DNA sequences in the sample.

The sequence derives from a woman aged 50 to 60 who had been exposed to COVID-19. The rearrangement joins TRBV7-2 to TRBJ1-5; 10 nucleotides align to TRBD1. Sequencing was carried out using PBMCs or T cells enriched from blood (not recorded which). The DNA for the CDR3 is TGTGCCAGCAGCTTAGGGGACAGGGGCCAGCCCCAGCATTTT. Amino acid sequence: CASSLGDRGQPQHF. The whole variable domain, filled in from reference TRBV7-2 and TRBJ1-5, reads GAGVSQSPSNKVTEKGKDVELRCDPISGHTALYWYRQSLGQGLEFLIYFQGNSAPDKSGLPSDRFSAERTGGSVSTLTIQRTQQEDSAVYLCASSLGDRGQPQHFGDGTRLSIL.